This TCR beta chain emerged from a study of cytomegalovirus exposure and HLA in healthy donors. Turning to the study itself: Out of 150 million to 200 million T cells, an earlier analysis found 117 million unique TCR beta sequences in total.

The PCR employed 60 Vbeta primers together with 13 Jbeta primers. Method: immunoSEQ multiplex PCR; TCRdb's copy keeps in-frame clones and lacks some. The data show under 150,000 clones, about 74% seen once. The trim removed 1 base at V and 4 bases at J, leaving 5 bases unmatched. In germline, CDR1 is SGHDT, CDR2 YYEEEE. The CDR3 contains 16 residues. Of note for this clone: Its antigen is undetermined.

Study-level findings and limits: Reported results showed that the classifier diagnosed cytomegalovirus status with high specificity and sensitivity. Several of the most significant clusters appeared linked to common viral pathogens, based on a later analysis. The authors later linked a missense DCLRE1C variant to TCR beta V- and J-gene trimming.

This clonotype originated in a man between 25 and 39 years old in good health and CMV-seronegative. The J gene is TRBJ2-1, the V gene TRBV5-6; 10 positions match TRBD2. Material: PBMCs. For the CDR3, the DNA is TGTGCCAGCAGCTTGCTGGTAGCGGGAGGATACAATGAGCAGTTCTTC. Translation gives CASSLLVAGGYNEQFF.